These T cell receptor beta chains were read from a single sample in a study of early T cells in non-severe SARS-CoV-2 infection. From the 5' RACE reads, TCRdb called clonotypes with MiXCR, one entry per CDR3 protein. The table shows 20,000 to 25,000 distinct CDR3 sequences, with more than 4% occurring only once. Sequenced sample: whole blood. The receptors originated from an adult who was a healthcare worker with PCR-confirmed SARS-CoV-2 infection or an uninfected control (not recorded which). The CDR3 runs from the conserved cysteine through the conserved F or W.

CDR3 protein	V gene	J gene
CASSTSLNTEAFF	TRBV11-2	TRBJ1-1
CASSPSVQGNQPQHF	TRBV4-3	TRBJ1-5
CASSPDSDTQYF	TRBV4-2	TRBJ2-3
CASSKNRGLAREQYF	TRBV21-1	TRBJ2-7
CASRGQGDSPLHF	TRBV10-2	TRBJ1-6
CASSLGEYLGGEKLFF	TRBV7-2	TRBJ1-4
CASSHRPGGYGYTF	TRBV7-6	TRBJ1-2
CSVEGGRVEGTDTQYF	TRBV29-1	TRBJ2-3
CASSLDGQGIYHSPLHF	TRBV7-8	TRBJ1-6
CASSLFAGGLGETQYF	TRBV7-6	TRBJ2-5
CASSDFFGGQDAPGANVLTF	TRBV2	TRBJ2-6
CASSARTGGTEAFF	TRBV2	TRBJ1-1
CSSRPSTDTQYF	TRBV29-1	TRBJ2-3
CSANLEGTDTQYF	TRBV20-1	TRBJ2-3
CASSLEGDTNTGELFF	TRBV5-4	TRBJ2-2
CVSSAGAASINSPLHF	TRBV2	TRBJ1-6
CASSSRTSNEQFF	TRBV11-3	TRBJ2-1
CASSPGTSGNEQFF	TRBV18	TRBJ2-1
CASSPRETGSSTEAFF	TRBV2	TRBJ1-1
CASSPGQLNQPQHF	TRBV11-2	TRBJ1-5
CASSPRGQGGSEQYF	TRBV12-3/TRBV12-4	TRBJ2-7
CASSSRTGMNTEAFF	TRBV11-2	TRBJ1-1
CASSAVGTSGGETQYF	TRBV6-1	TRBJ2-5
CASSFTLRTTNTGELFF	TRBV28	TRBJ2-2
CASSRPRDEQYF	TRBV28	TRBJ2-7
CASSPTAAPDTQYF	TRBV3-1	TRBJ2-3
CASSQEGRGNTEAFF	TRBV3-1	TRBJ1-1
CSARARGSLLQHF	TRBV20-1	TRBJ1-5
CASSNANTQYF	TRBV11-2	TRBJ2-3
CASSQIDQETQYF	TRBV12-3/TRBV12-4	TRBJ2-5
CASSEGYNSPLHF	TRBV10-2	TRBJ1-6
CASRKAANPATNEKLFF	TRBV6-1	TRBJ1-4
CASSEPTWTGGAGPNQPQHF	TRBV2	TRBJ1-5
CASSQEGPGQGAFGSLVREKLFF	TRBV4-3	TRBJ1-4
CSWGDLPLNKEAFF	TRBV29-1	TRBJ1-1
CASSMLRIRNTEAFF	TRBV19	TRBJ1-1
CASSSDGGLSYNEQFF	TRBV2	TRBJ2-1
CATSSRDSSYEQYF	TRBV15	TRBJ2-7
CASSMGLEQPQHF	TRBV19	TRBJ1-5
CASSVDGNQPQHF	TRBV6-4	TRBJ1-5
CASRIGTVAEQFF	TRBV6-1	TRBJ2-1
CASSSLGVYLGRGLRNEQFF	TRBV28	TRBJ2-1
CASSSPGVWANVLTF	TRBV12-3/TRBV12-4	TRBJ2-6
CASSLALAKNIQYF	TRBV11-2	TRBJ2-4
CASSQRQGQIYETQYF	TRBV11-2	TRBJ2-5
CASSSRDRVSSYNEQFF	TRBV27	TRBJ2-1
CASSRVETQYF	TRBV5-1	TRBJ2-5
CASSLPQTNYGYTF	TRBV28	TRBJ1-2
CASSLNSGTPDSPLHF	TRBV5-1	TRBJ1-6
CSAPELAGPYNEQFF	TRBV20-1	TRBJ2-1
CASSQKTGSGGAGEQYF	TRBV4-2	TRBJ2-7